This is a list of T cell receptor beta chains from one sample in a study of cytomegalovirus exposure and HLA in healthy donors. Here immunoSEQ multiplex PCR was the method, and the copy in TCRdb shows in-frame clones only, minus some. The sample lists around 200,000 clones, around 80% seen once, with 0.95% to 1.5% in the top ten. The material sequenced was PBMCs. All receptors come from a girl aged 2 to 9 in good health and CMV-seropositive. Each CDR3 is given with its conserved first and last residue. Fields, in order: J gene, clone size, V gene, D gene, CDR3 DNA, CDR3 protein. The D gene is left open where the match is weak. Clone size is shown for a subset of rows, as once, few, many or a class of expanded clone.

>TRBJ1-1|many|TRBV10-3|.
TGTGCCATCAGTGACATTTTGAACACTGAAGCTTTCTTT
CAISDILNTEAFF
>TRBJ1-1|.|TRBV27|.
TGTGCCAGCGGGAGAAGACGGCTATTTGTGAACACTGAAGCTTTCTTT
CASGRRRLFVNTEAFF
>TRBJ2-1|.|TRBV7-7|.
TGTGCTAGCAGCTCAGGACTCCCGGGTGAGCAGTTCTTC
CASSSGLPGEQFF
>TRBJ2-7|once|TRBV30|.
TGTGCCTGGAGTGCCGGACTTACCTACGAGCAGTACTTC
CAWSAGLTYEQYF
>TRBJ1-5|.|TRBV6-1|.
TGTGCCAGCGAAGGCGGGGGCAATCAGCCCCAGCATTTT
CASEGGGNQPQHF
>TRBJ1-3|.|TRBV9|.
TGTGCCAGCAGCGTAGGGGGCTACGGAAACACCATATATTTT
CASSVGGYGNTIYF
>TRBJ2-4|.|TRBV10-2|.
TGCGCCAGCAGTGAGCAGGGTGCAGTCAAAAACATTCAGTACTTC
CASSEQGAVKNIQYF
>TRBJ2-7|.|TRBV19|TRBD1
TGTGCCAGTAGTTACGGACAGGGGGGATCCCCAAGGGAGCAGTACTTC
CASSYGQGGSPREQYF
>TRBJ1-5|.|TRBV2|.
TGTGCCAGCAGTGCCGGGGGGTACGATCAGCCCCAGCATTTT
CASSAGGYDQPQHF
>TRBJ1-1|.|TRBV18|.
TGTGCCAGCTCACCATTATCGTCTCTAGACACTGAAGCTTTCTTT
CASSPLSSLDTEAFF
>TRBJ2-7|.|TRBV7-6|TRBD2
TGTGCCAGCAGCGCCGGGACTAGCGGGAACCTCTACGAGCAGTACTTC
CASSAGTSGNLYEQYF
>TRBJ2-7|.|TRBV30|.
TGTGCCTGGCTGTCGCTGTTGAATCAGGGAAACGAGCAGTACTTC
CAWLSLLNQGNEQYF
>TRBJ1-3|.|TRBV9|TRBD1
TGTGCCAGCAGCGTAGGTGGGGACAGACCTCTCTCTGGAAACACCATATATTTT
CASSVGGDRPLSGNTIYF
>TRBJ2-7|.|TRBV5-4|.
TGTGCCAGCAGCCTGGGCAGTACCTACGAGCAGTACTTC
CASSLGSTYEQYF
>TRBJ2-3|.|TRBV28|TRBD2
TGTGCCAGCAGTTTACGGGGGCTCGGTAGCGGGAGTGATACGCAGTATTTT
CASSLRGLGSGSDTQYF
>TRBJ2-3|.|TRBV5-1|TRBD1
TGCGCCAGCAGCTCACAGGGGACGTCCGGCACAGATACGCAGTATTTT
CASSSQGTSGTDTQYF
>TRBJ1-1|.|TRBV19|.
TGTGCCAGTAGTACCCCACGGGGTCTGGCTGAAGCTTTCTTT
CASSTPRGLAEAFF
>TRBJ1-1|.|TRBV5-4|.
TGTGCCAGCAGCGGTGCAACAAGCGGCACTGAAGCTTTCTTT
CASSGATSGTEAFF
>TRBJ1-4|.|TRBV2|.
TGTGCCAGCAGTGTGGGACACCGATTTGAAAAACTGTTTTTT
CASSVGHRFEKLFF
>TRBJ1-1|.|TRBV7-8|.
TGTGCCAGCAGCACCCCCAGGGGACAGAACACTGAAGCTTTCTTT
CASSTPRGQNTEAFF
>TRBJ2-1|.|TRBV7-9|.
TGTGCCAGCAGCTTAGAGGGCGGGCGTTTTCCCAATGAGCAGTTCTTC
CASSLEGGRFPNEQFF
>TRBJ2-1|.|TRBV28|TRBD2
TGTGCCAGCAGTTTTACTAGCGGGAGAATTCAGTTCTTC
CASSFTSGRIQFF
>TRBJ1-4|.|TRBV4-1|.
TGCGCCAGCAGCCAAGAGAGTAGGACAGCTCGAGGGGATGAAAAACTGTTTTTT
CASSQESRTARGDEKLFF
>TRBJ2-5|.|TRBV6-1|TRBD1
TGTGCCAGCAGTGAAGGCGGGACAGGCCTGGAGACCCAGTACTTC
CASSEGGTGLETQYF
>TRBJ2-1|.|TRBV15|.
TGTGCCACCAGCGGAGTTTGGAGCGACAATGAGCAGTTCTTC
CATSGVWSDNEQFF
>TRBJ1-5|once|TRBV7-3|.
TGTGCCAGCAGCCCCAAGCCCCAGCATTTT
CASSPKPQHF
>TRBJ2-3|.|TRBV4-2|.
TGTGCCAGCAGCCGAGAGGGGCAGCCTCCGGCAGATACGCAGTATTTT
CASSREGQPPADTQYF
>TRBJ1-5|.|TRBV7-3|.
TGTGCCAGCCGACGTTGGCAGGGTGATCAGCCCCAGCATTTT
CASRRWQGDQPQHF
>TRBJ2-4|once|TRBV2|.
TGTGCCAGCAGTGTCTCCCCAGGGGAAAACATTCAGTACTTC
CASSVSPGENIQYF